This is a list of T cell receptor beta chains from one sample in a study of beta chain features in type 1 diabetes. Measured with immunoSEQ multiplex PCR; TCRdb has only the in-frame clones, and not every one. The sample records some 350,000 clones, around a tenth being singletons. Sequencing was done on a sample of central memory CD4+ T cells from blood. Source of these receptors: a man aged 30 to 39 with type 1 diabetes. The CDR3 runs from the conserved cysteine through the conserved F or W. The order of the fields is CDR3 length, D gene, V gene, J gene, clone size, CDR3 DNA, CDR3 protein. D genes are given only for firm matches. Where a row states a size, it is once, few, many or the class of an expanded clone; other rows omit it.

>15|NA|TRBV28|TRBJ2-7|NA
TGTGCCAGCAGTCCAGCCTCGACAGGTGCCTACGAGCAGTACTTC
CASSPASTGAYEQYF
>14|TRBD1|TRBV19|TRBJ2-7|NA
TGTGCCAGCGGCCGGGACAGGGGCTCCTACGAGCAGTACTTC
CASGRDRGSYEQYF
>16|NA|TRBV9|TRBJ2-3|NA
TGTGCCAGCAGCGTAGGGGTAGCCCAGAACACAGATACGCAGTATTTT
CASSVGVAQNTDTQYF
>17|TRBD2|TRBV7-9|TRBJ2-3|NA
TGTGCCAGCAGCCGCGCTACCGGGACTAGCGGGTCAGATACGCAGTATTTT
CASSRATGTSGSDTQYF
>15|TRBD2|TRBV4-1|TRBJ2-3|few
TGCGCCAGCAGTCCTAGCGGGAGGGCCCCAGATACGCAGTATTTT
CASSPSGRAPDTQYF
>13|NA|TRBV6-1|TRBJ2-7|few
TGTGCCAGCCAGGACAGAAGAACCTACGAGCAGTACTTC
CASQDRRTYEQYF
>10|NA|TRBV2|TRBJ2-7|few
TGTGCCAGCAAGGGGACGGAGGGTCTCTTC
CASKGTEGLF
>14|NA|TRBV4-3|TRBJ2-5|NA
TGCGCCAGCAGCCAAGGCGGCTCACAAGAGACCCAGTACTTC
CASSQGGSQETQYF
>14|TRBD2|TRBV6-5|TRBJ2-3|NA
TGTGCCAGCCGGCTAGCGGCTAGCACAGATACGCAGTATTTT
CASRLAASTDTQYF
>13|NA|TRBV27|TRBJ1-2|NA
TGTGCCAGCACCGAAAAACAGGGTCGTGGCTACACCTTC
CASTEKQGRGYTF
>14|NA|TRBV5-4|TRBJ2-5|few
TGTGCCAGCCGCCCCGAAAGAAACAAAGAGACCCAGTACTTC
CASRPERNKETQYF
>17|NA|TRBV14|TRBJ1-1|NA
TGTGCCAGCAGCCAAGATAGGGACGGCGGGAAGAGCACTGAAGCTTTCTTT
CASSQDRDGGKSTEAFF
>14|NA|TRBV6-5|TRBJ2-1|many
TGTGCCAGCAGTTACTCCAGGGTGATCGGTTCGCAGTTCTTC
CASSYSRVIGSQFF
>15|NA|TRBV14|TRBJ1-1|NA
TGTGCCAGCAGGAGAGGACGGAATGGTACCACTGAAGCTTTCTTT
CASRRGRNGTTEAFF
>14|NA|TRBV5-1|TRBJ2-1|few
TGCGCCAGCAGCTGGGGGACGGCAGACTATGAGCAGTTCTTC
CASSWGTADYEQFF
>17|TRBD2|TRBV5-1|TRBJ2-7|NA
TGCGCCAGCAGCTTGGGCGCGGTAGCGGGATCCCTATACGAGCAGTACTTC
CASSLGAVAGSLYEQYF
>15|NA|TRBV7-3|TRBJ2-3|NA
TGTGCCAGCAGCCGCGGAGGACCTAGCACAGATACGCAGTATTTT
CASSRGGPSTDTQYF
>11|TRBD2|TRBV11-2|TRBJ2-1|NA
TGTGCCAGCAGCCCTGGGACTAAGCAGTTCTTC
CASSPGTKQFF
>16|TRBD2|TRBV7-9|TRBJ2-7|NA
TGTGCCAGCAGCTTAGGCGCGGGAGGGTGCGGCTTCGAGCAGTACTTC
CASSLGAGGCGFEQYF
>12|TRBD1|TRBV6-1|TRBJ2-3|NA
TGTGCCTGCACAGGGGAAGCAGATACGCAGTATTTT
CACTGEADTQYF
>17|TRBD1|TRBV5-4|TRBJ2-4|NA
TGTGCCAGCAGCGCCCTGACAGGGGGCCAAGCCAAAAACATTCAGTACTTC
CASSALTGGQAKNIQYF
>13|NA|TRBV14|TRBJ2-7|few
TGTGCCAGCAGCCCCGCAGGGGTGGGCGAGCAGTACTTC
CASSPAGVGEQYF
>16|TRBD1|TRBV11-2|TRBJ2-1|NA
TGTGCCAGCAGCCCCCGACAGGGGGACCGCGGCAATGAGCAGTTCTTC
CASSPRQGDRGNEQFF
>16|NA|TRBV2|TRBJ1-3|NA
TGTGCCAGCAGTGCCCCCGGCAGGGGTTCTGGAAACACCATATATTTT
CASSAPGRGSGNTIYF
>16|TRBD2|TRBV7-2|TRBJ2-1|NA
TGTGCCAGCAGCTCGGGACTAGCGGGAGCCTACAATGAGCAGTTCTTC
CASSSGLAGAYNEQFF
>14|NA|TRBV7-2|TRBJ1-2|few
TGTGCCAGCAGCCCTGACCCTTTTAACTATGGCTACACCTTC
CASSPDPFNYGYTF
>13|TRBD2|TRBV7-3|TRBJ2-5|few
TGTGCCAGCAGCCCCCCGGGGGGGGAGACCCAGTACTTC
CASSPPGGETQYF
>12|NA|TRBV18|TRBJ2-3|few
TGTGCCAGCTCGGAGGGCACAGATACGCAGTATTTT
CASSEGTDTQYF
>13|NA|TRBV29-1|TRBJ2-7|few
TGCAGCGTTGCCCGACAGCTAACTGAGGAGCAGTACTTC
CSVARQLTEEQYF
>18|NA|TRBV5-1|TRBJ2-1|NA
TGCGCCAGCAACGGTAGGACCAGATTGGGCGTCACCTACAATGAGCAGTTCTTC
CASNGRTRLGVTYNEQFF
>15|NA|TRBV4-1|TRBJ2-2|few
TGCGCCAGCAGCCAAGAAATTTCCCGAGGGGGGGAGCTGTTTTTT
CASSQEISRGGELFF
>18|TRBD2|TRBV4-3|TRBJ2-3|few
TGCGCCAGCAGCCAAGAACCCTATCGGGAGGGATACACAGATACGCAGTATTTT
CASSQEPYREGYTDTQYF
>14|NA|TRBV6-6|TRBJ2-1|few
TGTGCCAGCAGTAGGGAAGGGGCGTACAATGAGCAGTTCTTC
CASSREGAYNEQFF
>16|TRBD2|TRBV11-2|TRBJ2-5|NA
TGTGCCAGCAGCCTAGGTAGTCGAAGCGGGAGCGAGACCCAGTACTTC
CASSLGSRSGSETQYF
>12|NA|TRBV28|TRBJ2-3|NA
TGTGCCAGCAGACCCCCCAGGGATACGCAGTATTTT
CASRPPRDTQYF
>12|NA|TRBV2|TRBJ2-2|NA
TGTGCCAGCAGCGATAGGTTTGGGGAGCTGTTTTTT
CASSDRFGELFF
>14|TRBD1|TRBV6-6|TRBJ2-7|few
TGTGCCAGCCGAATCCGGGACAGCTCCTACGAGCAGTACTTC
CASRIRDSSYEQYF
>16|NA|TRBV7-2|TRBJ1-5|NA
TGTGCCAGCAGCTTAGTTGGGGCTTCAACGGGCAGCCCCCAGCATTTT
CASSLVGASTGSPQHF
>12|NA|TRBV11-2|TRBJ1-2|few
TGTGCCAGCAGCCCCTTGGACTATGGCTACACCTTC
CASSPLDYGYTF
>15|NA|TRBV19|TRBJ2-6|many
TGTGCCAGTAGTATCCAGGCGTCTGGGGCCAACGTCCTGACTTTC
CASSIQASGANVLTF
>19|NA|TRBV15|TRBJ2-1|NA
TGTGCCACCAGCAGAGATCTCGGTTTCGGGGGAGCCTCCTACAATGAGCAGTTCTTC
CATSRDLGFGGASYNEQFF
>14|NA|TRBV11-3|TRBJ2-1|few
TGTGCCAGCAGCCAGGGACCGAATCAGGATGAGCAGTTCTTC
CASSQGPNQDEQFF
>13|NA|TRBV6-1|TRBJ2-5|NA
TGTGCCAGCAGTGAAGAGGGCAGATCGAACCAGTACTTC
CASSEEGRSNQYF
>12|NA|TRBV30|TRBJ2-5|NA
TGTGCCTGGAGTGAGGGGGTTGAGACCCAGTACTTC
CAWSEGVETQYF
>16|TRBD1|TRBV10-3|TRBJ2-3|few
TGTGCCAGCAGCCAGCCGGGACAGGGCGGGACAGATACGCAGTATTTT
CASSQPGQGGTDTQYF
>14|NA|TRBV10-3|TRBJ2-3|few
TGTGCCAGCAGTGTACTAGCTCACACAGATACGCAGTATTTT
CASSVLAHTDTQYF
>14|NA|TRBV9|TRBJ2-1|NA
TGTGCCAGCAGCGTGTCCCTCCGGAGCAATGAGCAGTTCTTC
CASSVSLRSNEQFF
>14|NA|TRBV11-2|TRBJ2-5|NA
TGTGCCAGCAGCATCCGCACCTACTCGGAGACCCAGTACTTC
CASSIRTYSETQYF
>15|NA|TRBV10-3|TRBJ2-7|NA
TGTGCCATCAGTGACCAGGGGAGGGCCACCTACGAGCAGTACTTC
CAISDQGRATYEQYF